Listed here are 8 T cell receptor beta chains from one sample, sequenced in a study of blood T cell repertoires in COVID-19. Libraries were prepared by immunoSEQ multiplex PCR; TCRdb keeps only in-frame clonotypes and omits some of them. The sample yields under 130,000 clones, over 75% seen once. Specimen: peripheral blood. The receptors stem from a man between 65 and 80 years old with active or convalescent COVID-19.

The chain has TRBV11-2 and TRBJ2-2, with D uncertain. Germline V CDR1 and CDR2: SGHAT, FQNNGV. This CDR3 has 16 amino acids. With 2 bases removed from V and 1 base from J, the gap between germline ends came to 11 bases. CDR3 bases: TGTGCCAGCAGCTTAACTTACCCAGGGAACACCGGGGAGCTGTTTTTT. Protein product: CASSLTYPGNTGELFF.

The chain uses TRBV6-5 and TRBJ2-2, with TRBD1 matching over 12 bases. CDR3 length: 15 residues. Trimming removed 7 bases from V and 7 bases from J; junction bases left unmatched: 7. Germline V CDR1 and CDR2: MNHEY, SVGAGI. The CDR3 bases are TGTGCCAGCACCTCCGGGACAGGGGGCATCGGGGAGCTGTTTTTT. Translating gives CASTSGTGGIGELFF.

The V call is TRBV27, the J call TRBJ2-7, with D tentatively TRBD1 (5 bases). Trimming removed 6 bases from V and 3 bases from J, with 12 bases in between. This CDR3 has 13 residues. Germline V gives CDR1 MNHEY, CDR2 SMNVEV (reference sequence). The CDR3 DNA sequence: TGTGCCAGCAGAAGAACAGGCGTCTACGAGCAGTACTTC. Its translation is CASRRTGVYEQYF.

The V gene is TRBV11-2, the J gene TRBJ2-7; 7 nucleotides agree with TRBD1. CDR1 and CDR2 from the germline V gene are SGHAT and FQNNGV. J was trimmed by 4 bases and V by 3 bases; bases with no gene match: 6. The CDR3 is made up of 14 amino acids. CDR3: CASSLGTEMYEQYF. The CDR3 DNA reads as TGTGCCAGCAGCTTGGGGACAGAAATGTACGAGCAGTACTTC.

The chain carries TRBV2 and TRBJ2-3; possible D gene TRBD1, 6 bases. CDR3 size: 16 residues. The germline V gene has CDR1 SNHLY and CDR2 FYNNEI. With 3 bases removed from V and 5 bases from J, the gap between germline ends came to 18 bases. This chain's CDR3 is CASSEQGPSALDTQYF. CDR3 sequence (DNA): TGTGCCAGCAGTGAGCAGGGGCCCAGCGCTTTAGATACGCAGTATTTT.

This clone was seen just once. The chain joins TRBV30 to TRBJ1-3; weak D call: TRBD1 (6 bases). V lost 0 bases, J lost 5 bases, and 17 bases lay in between. Germline V lookup: CDR1 GTSNPN, CDR2 SVGIG (reference sequence). This CDR3 has 16 amino acids. CDR3 bases: TGTGCCTGGAGTGTTCGGACAGCCCTCACCAGAAACACCATATATTTT. Protein: CAWSVRTALTRNTIYF.

J is TRBJ2-2 and V is TRBV5-4; perhaps TRBD2 as D (6 bases). The germline V and J ends were trimmed by 1 base and 8 bases, with 18 bases remaining between them. The V gene's germline CDR1 is SGHNT and CDR2 YYREEE (reference sequence). This CDR3 region has 16 residues. The CDR3 region has the DNA TGTGCCAGCAGCTTGCCCCTCCGGGGGATAGAAGGGGAGCTGTTTTTT. It yields the protein CASSLPLRGIEGELFF.

V gene TRBV5-1 combines with J gene TRBJ2-3, with D tentatively TRBD2 (6 bases). The germline gives CDR1 SGHRS, CDR2 YFSETQ. V dropped 0 bases and J dropped 1 base, with 9 bases sitting between them. The CDR3 runs to 15 residues. The chain's CDR3 is CASSLVGSRTDTQYF. Written as DNA, the CDR3 is TGCGCCAGCAGCTTGGTCGGGAGCCGCACAGATACGCAGTATTTT.